This T cell receptor (beta chain) was sequenced for a study of PD-L1 blockade in urothelial cancer. Across the whole study: Treatment start was followed by blood analysis at 3 weeks (second dose) and again at 6 weeks.

Profiled with immunoSEQ multiplex PCR; TCRdb holds only in-frame clones, not every one. The sample includes about 81,000 clones, 90% of them seen just once. Germline trimming cut 4 bases from V and 5 bases from J; bases unmatched to any gene: 11. CDR1 is MNHEY and CDR2 is SMNVEV in the germline V gene (reference sequence). This CDR3 is built from 16 residues. The clonotype originates from a man aged 60-69 years with urothelial cancer. Specimen: PBMCs, collected around atezolizumab (anti-PD-L1) treatment. J is TRBJ1-5 and V is TRBV27; 7 nucleotides agree with TRBD1. Here the CDR3 reads CASSSRTGFGDQPQHF. In DNA, the CDR3 is TGTGCCAGCAGTTCCCGGACAGGTTTCGGGGATCAGCCCCAGCATTTT.